The clone carrying this TCR beta chain was recorded at least ten times. TCRdb reprocessed the 5' RACE reads via MiXCR and lists one record per CDR3 protein. The sample lists about 99,000 distinct CDR3 sequences; approximately 17% were seen once. The data belong to a study of early T cells in non-severe SARS-CoV-2 infection. Germline-derived CDR1 and CDR2 are SNHLY and FYNNEI. Trimming left V 7 bases short and J 2 bases short, with 15 bases between. There are 15 residues in the CDR3. The V call is TRBV2, the J call TRBJ1-5; tentatively, D is TRBD1 (5 bases). The clonotype comes from an adult who was a healthcare worker with PCR-confirmed SARS-CoV-2 infection or an uninfected control (not recorded which). Sequences were obtained from whole blood. CDR3 in DNA: TGTGCCAGCACCCTGGGGGGTACGGGCAATCAGCCCCAGCATTTT. Translating it yields CASTLGGTGNQPQHF. Together with reference TRBV2 and TRBJ1-5, the CDR3 gives the full variable domain: EPEVTQTPSHQVTQMGQEVILRCVPISNHLYFYWYRQILGQKVEFLVSFYNNEISEKSEIFDDQFSVERPDGSNFTLKIRSTKLEDSAMYFCASTLGGTGNQPQHFGDGTRLSIL.